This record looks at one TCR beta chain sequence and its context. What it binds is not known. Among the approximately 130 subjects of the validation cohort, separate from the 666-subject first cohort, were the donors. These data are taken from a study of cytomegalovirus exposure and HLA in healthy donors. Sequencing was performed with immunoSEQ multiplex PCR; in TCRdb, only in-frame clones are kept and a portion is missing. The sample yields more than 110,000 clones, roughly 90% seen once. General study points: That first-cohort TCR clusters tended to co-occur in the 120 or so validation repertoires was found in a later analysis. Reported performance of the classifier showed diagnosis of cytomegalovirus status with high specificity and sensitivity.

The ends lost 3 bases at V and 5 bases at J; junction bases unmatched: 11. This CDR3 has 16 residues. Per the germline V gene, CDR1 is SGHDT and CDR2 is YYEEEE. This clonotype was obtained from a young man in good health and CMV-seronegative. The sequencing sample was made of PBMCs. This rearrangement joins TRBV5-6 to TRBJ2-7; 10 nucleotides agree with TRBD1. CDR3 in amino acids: CASSSTQPGQGNEQYF. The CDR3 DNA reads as TGTGCCAGCAGCTCCACCCAACCGGGACAGGGGAACGAGCAGTACTTC.